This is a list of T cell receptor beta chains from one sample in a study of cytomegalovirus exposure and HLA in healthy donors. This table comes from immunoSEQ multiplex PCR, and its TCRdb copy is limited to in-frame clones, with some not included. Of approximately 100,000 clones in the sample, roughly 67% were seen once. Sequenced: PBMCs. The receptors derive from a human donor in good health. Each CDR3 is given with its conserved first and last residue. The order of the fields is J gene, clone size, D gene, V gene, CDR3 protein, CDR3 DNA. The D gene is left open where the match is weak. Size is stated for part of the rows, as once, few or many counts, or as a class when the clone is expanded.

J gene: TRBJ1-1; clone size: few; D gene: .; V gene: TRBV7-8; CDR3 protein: CASSFRYSTMNTEAFF; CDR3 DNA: TGTGCCAGCAGCTTTCGCTACTCGACAATGAACACTGAAGCTTTCTTT
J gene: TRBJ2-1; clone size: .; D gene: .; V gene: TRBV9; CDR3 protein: CASSVETTYNEQFF; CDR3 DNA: TGTGCCAGCAGCGTAGAAACTACATACAATGAGCAGTTCTTC
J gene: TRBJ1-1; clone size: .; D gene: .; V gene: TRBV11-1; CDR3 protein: CASSYTREGAFF; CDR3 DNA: TGTGCCAGCAGCTACACCAGGGAAGGGGCTTTCTTT
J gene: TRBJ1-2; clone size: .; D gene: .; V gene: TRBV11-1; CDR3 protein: CASSPRPTANYGYTF; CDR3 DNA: TGTGCCAGCAGCCCCAGACCCACAGCTAACTATGGCTACACCTTC
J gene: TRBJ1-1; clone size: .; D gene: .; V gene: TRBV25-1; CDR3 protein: CASSRGGKNTEAFF; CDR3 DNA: TGTGCCAGCAGTCGGGGGGGCAAAAACACTGAAGCTTTCTTT
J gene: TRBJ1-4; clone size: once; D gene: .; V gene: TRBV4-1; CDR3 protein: CASSQQSGGTTNEKLFF; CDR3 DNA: TGCGCCAGCAGCCAACAAAGTGGGGGGACAACTAATGAAAAACTGTTTTTT
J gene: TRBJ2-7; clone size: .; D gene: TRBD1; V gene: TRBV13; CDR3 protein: CASSSQTRTGGNYEQYF; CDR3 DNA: TGTGCCAGCAGCTCCCAGACGAGGACAGGGGGCAACTACGAGCAGTACTTC
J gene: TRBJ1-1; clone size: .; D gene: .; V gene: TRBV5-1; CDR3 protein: CASSLVPGPMNTEAFF; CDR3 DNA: TGCGCCAGCAGCTTGGTACCAGGGCCTATGAACACTGAAGCTTTCTTT
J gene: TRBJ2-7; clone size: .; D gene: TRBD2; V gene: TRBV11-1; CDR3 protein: CASSLTSGGRQEQYF; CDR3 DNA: TGTGCCAGCAGCCTCACTAGCGGGGGCCGTCAAGAGCAGTACTTC
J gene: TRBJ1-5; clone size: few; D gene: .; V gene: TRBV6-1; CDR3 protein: CASSPARGFNQPQHF; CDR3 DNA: TGTGCCAGCAGTCCTGCCAGGGGATTCAATCAGCCCCAGCATTTT
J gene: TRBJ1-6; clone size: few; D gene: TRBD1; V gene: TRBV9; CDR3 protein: CASRQGYSYNSPLHF; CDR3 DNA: TGTGCCAGCAGACAGGGGTACTCCTATAATTCACCCCTCCACTTT
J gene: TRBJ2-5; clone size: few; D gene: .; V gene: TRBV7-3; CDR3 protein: CASSFIRLEPTGGTQYF; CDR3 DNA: TGTGCCAGCAGTTTCATTCGACTAGAACCTACCGGGGGGACCCAGTACTTC
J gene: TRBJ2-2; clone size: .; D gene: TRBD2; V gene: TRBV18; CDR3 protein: CASSPSSGRTGELFF; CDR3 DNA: TGTGCCAGCTCACCATCTAGCGGACGGACCGGGGAGCTGTTTTTT
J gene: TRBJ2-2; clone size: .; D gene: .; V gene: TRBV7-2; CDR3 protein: CASSPANTGELFF; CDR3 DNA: TGTGCCAGCAGCCCCGCGAACACCGGGGAGCTGTTTTTT
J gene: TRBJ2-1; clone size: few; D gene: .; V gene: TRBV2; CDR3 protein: CASSERGLTDNEQFF; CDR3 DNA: TGTGCCAGCAGCGAGCGAGGGCTGACGGACAATGAGCAGTTCTTC
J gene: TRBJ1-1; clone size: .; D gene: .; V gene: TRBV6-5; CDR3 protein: CASSKRRGVGTEAFF; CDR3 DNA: TGTGCCAGCAGCAAAAGGAGGGGAGTTGGGACTGAAGCTTTCTTT
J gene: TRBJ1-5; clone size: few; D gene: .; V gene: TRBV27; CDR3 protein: CASSSLGRNQPQHF; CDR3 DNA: TGTGCCAGCAGTTCGCTCGGTCGGAATCAGCCCCAGCATTTT
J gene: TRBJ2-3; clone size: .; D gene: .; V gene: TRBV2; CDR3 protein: CASSEGPGGGGTDTQYF; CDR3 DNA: TGTGCCAGCAGTGAAGGCCCGGGCGGGGGCGGCACAGATACGCAGTATTTT
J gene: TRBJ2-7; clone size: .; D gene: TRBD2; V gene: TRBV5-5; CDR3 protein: CASSLQGGISGEQYF; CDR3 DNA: TGTGCCAGCAGCTTGCAGGGAGGGATCTCTGGAGAGCAGTACTTC
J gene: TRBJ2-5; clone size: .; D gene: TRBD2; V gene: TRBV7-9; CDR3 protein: CASSLLAGGPQETQYF; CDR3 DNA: TGTGCCAGCAGCTTACTAGCGGGGGGCCCCCAAGAGACCCAGTACTTC
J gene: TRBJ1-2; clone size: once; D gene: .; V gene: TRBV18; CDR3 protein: CASSPTETPYGYTF; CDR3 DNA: TGTGCCAGCTCACCAACAGAGACCCCCTATGGCTACACCTTC
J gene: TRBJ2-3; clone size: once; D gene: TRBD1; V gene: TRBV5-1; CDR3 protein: CASSFRDRGPAGDTQYF; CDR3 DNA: TGCGCCAGCAGCTTCCGGGACAGGGGGCCCGCGGGAGATACGCAGTATTTT
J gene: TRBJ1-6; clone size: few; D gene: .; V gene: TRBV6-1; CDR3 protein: CASSERGLNSPLHF; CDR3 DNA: TGTGCCAGCAGTGAAAGGGGGTTAAATTCACCCCTCCACTTT
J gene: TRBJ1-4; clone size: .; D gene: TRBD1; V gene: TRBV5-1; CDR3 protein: CASSSGQVGGEKLFF; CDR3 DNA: TGCGCCAGCAGCTCAGGACAGGTCGGTGGTGAAAAACTGTTTTTT
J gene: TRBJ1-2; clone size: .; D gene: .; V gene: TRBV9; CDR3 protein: CASSVEPNYGYTF; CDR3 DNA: TGTGCCAGCAGCGTGGAGCCCAACTATGGCTACACCTTC
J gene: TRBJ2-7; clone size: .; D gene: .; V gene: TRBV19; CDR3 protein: CASSADYTGSYEQYF; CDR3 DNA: TGTGCCAGTAGTGCTGACTACACCGGCTCCTACGAGCAGTACTTC
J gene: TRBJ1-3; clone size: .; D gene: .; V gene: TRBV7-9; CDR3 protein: CASLGAGIVNTIYF; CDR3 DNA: TGTGCCAGCCTGGGGGCAGGGATTGTCAACACCATATATTTT